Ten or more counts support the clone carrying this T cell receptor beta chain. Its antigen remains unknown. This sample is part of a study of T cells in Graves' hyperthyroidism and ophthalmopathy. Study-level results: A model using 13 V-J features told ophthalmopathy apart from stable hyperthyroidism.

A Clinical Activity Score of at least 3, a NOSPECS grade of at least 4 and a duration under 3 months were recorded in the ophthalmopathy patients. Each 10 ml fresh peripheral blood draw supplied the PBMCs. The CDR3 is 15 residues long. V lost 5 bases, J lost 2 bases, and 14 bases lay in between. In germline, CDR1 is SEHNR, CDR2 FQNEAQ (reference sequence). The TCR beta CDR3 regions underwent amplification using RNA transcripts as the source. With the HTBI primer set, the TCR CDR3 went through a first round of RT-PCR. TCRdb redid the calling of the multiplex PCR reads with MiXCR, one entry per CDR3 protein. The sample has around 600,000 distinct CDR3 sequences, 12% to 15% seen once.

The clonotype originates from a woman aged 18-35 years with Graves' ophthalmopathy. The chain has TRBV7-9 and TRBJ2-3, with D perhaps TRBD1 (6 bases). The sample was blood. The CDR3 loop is CASSPAGAPTDTQYF. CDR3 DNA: TGTGCCAGCAGCCCCGCAGGGGCCCCCACAGATACGCAGTATTTT.